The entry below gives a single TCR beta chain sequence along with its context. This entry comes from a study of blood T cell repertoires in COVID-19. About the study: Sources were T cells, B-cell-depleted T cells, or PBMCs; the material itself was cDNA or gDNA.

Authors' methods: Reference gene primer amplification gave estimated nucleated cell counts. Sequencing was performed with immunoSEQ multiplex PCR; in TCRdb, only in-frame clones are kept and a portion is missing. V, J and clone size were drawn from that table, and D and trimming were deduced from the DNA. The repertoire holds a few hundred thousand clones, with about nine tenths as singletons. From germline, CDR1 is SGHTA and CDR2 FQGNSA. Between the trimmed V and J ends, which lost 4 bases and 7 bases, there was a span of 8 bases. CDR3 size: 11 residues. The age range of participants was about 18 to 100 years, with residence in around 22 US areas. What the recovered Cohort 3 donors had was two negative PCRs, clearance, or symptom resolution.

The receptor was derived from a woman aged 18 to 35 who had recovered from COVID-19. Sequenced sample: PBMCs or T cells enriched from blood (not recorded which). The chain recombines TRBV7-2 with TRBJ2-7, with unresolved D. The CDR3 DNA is TGTGCCAGCAGCTCCTCTCAGGAGCAGTACTTC. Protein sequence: CASSSSQEQYF.